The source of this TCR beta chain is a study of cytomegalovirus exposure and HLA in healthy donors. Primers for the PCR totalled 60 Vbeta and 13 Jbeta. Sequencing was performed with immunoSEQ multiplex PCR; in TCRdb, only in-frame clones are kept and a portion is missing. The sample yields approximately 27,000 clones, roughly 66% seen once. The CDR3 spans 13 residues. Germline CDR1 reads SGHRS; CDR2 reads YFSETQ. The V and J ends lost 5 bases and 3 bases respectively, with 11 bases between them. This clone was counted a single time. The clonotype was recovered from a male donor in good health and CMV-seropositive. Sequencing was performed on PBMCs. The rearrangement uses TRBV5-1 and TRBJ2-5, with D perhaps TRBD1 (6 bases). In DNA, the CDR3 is TGCGCCAGCAGGGGGGCTTGGGAAGAGACCCAGTACTTC. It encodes CASRGAWEETQYF.